The T cell receptor (beta chain) under discussion was sequenced for a study of blood T cells in healthy people across ages. The CDR3 has 14 amino acids. CDR1 and CDR2 from the germline V gene are SGHTA and FQGNSA. V was trimmed by 10 bases and J by 0 bases, leaving 14 bases between them. Alongside a J-beta primer mix, a sample-barcoded 5' primer served in a second PCR lasting about 7 to 12 cycles. Via MiXCR, TCRdb re-called the 5' RACE reads, giving one row per CDR3 protein. The sample has hundreds of thousands of distinct CDR3 sequences, about 52% seen once; the top ten hold about 32%. The source of this sequence is an older woman in good health. The chain recombines TRBV7-2 with TRBJ2-3; D unclear. Sequencing was performed on blood. The CDR3 spells CAIQRGTSTDTQYF. In nucleotides, the CDR3 is TGTGCCATTCAACGCGGAACTAGCACAGATACGCAGTATTTT.